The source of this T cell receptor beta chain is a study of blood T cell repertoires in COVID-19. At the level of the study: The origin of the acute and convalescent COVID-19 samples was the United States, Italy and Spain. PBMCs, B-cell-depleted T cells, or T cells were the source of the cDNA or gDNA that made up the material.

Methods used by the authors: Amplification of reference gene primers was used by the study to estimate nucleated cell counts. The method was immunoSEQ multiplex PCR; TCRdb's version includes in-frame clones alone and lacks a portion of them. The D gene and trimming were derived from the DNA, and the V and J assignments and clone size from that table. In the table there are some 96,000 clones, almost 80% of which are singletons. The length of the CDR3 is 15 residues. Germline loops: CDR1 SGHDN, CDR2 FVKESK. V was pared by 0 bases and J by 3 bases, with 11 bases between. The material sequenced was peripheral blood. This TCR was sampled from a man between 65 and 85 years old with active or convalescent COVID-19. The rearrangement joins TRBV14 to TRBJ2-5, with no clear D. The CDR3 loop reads CASSQDDILKETQYF. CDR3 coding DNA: TGTGCCAGCAGCCAAGACGACATACTTAAAGAGACCCAGTACTTC. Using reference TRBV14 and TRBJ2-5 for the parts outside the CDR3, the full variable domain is EAGVTQFPSHSVIEKGQTVTLRCDPISGHDNLYWYRRVMGKEIKFLLHFVKESKQDESGMPNNRFLAERTGGTYSTLKVQPAELEDSGVYFCASSQDDILKETQYFGPGTRLLVL.